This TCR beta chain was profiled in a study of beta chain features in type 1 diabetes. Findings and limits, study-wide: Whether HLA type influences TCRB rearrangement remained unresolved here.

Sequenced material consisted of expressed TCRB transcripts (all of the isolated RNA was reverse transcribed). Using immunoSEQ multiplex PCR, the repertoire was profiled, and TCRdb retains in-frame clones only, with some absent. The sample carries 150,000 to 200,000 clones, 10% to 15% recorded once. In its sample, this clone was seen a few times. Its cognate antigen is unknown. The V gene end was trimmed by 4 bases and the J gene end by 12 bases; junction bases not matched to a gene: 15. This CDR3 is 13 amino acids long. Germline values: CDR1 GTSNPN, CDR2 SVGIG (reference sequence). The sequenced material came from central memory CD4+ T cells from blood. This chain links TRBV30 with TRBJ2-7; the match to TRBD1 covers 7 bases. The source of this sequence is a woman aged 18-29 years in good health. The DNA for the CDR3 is TGTGCCTGGAATCGGGACAGACCCTACGAACGGTACTTC. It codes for CAWNRDRPYERYF.